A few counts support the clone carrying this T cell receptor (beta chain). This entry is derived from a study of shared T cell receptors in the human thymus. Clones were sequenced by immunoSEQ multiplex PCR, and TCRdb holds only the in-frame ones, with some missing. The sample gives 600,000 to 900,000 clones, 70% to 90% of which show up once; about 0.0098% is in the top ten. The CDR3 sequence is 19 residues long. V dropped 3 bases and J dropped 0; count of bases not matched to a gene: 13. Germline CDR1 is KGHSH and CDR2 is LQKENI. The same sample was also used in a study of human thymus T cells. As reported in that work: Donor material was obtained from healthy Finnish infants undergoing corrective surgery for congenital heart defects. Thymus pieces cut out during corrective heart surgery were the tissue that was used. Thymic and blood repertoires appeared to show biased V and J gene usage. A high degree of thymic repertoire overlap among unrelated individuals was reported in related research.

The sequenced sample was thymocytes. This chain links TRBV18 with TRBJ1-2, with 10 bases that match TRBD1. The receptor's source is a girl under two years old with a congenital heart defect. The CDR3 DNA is TGTGCCAGCTCACCCCCCCGCGACAGGGGGCGGATGACTAACTATGGCTACACCTTC. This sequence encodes CASSPPRDRGRMTNYGYTF.